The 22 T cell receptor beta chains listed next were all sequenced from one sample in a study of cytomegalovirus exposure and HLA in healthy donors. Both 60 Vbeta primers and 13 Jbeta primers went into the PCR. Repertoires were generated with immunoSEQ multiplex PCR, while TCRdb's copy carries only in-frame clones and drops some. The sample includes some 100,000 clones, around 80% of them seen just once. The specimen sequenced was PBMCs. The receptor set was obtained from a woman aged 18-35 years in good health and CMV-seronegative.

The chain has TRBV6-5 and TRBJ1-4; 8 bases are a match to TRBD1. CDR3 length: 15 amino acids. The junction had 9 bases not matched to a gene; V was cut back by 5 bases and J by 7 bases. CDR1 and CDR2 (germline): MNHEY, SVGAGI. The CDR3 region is CASSTLTGESEKLFF. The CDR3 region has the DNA TGTGCCAGCAGTACCCTGACAGGGGAGAGTGAAAAACTGTTTTTT.

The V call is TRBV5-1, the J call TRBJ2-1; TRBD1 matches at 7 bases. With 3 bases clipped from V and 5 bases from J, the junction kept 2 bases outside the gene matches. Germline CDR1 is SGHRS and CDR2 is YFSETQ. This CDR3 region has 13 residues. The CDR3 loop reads CASSSGQNNEQFF. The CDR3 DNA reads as TGCGCCAGCAGCTCGGGACAGAACAATGAGCAGTTCTTC.

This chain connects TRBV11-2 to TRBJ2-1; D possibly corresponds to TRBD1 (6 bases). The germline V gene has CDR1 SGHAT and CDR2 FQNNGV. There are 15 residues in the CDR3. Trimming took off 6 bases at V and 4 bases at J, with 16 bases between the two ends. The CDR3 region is CASRRGWTDYNEQFF. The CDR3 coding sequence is TGTGCCAGCAGACGAGGGTGGACAGATTACAATGAGCAGTTCTTC. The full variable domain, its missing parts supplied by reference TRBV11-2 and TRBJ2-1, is EAGVAQSPRYKIIEKRQSVAFWCNPISGHATLYWYQQILGQGPKLLIQFQNNGVVDDSQLPKDRFSAERLKGVDSTLKIQPAKLEDSAVYLCASRRGWTDYNEQFFGPGTRLTVL.

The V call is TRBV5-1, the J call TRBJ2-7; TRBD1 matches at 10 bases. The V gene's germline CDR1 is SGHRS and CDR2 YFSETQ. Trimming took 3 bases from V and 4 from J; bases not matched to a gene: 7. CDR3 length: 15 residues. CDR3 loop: CASSSTGTGVYEQYF. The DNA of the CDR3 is TGCGCCAGCAGCTCCACCGGGACAGGGGTGTACGAGCAGTACTTC.

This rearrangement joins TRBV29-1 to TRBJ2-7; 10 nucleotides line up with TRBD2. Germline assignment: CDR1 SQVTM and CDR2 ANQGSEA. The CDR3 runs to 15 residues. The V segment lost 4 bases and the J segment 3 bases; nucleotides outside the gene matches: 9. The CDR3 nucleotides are TGCAGCGTTGGGCGGTCCGGGACTAGCGACTACGAGCAGTACTTC. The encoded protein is CSVGRSGTSDYEQYF.

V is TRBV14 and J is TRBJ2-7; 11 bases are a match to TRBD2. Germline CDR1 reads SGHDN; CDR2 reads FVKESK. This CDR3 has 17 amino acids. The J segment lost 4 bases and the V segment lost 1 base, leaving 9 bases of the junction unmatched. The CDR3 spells CASSQVSSSGGRYEQYF. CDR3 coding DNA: TGTGCCAGCAGCCAAGTATCGTCTAGCGGGGGGCGATACGAGCAGTACTTC.

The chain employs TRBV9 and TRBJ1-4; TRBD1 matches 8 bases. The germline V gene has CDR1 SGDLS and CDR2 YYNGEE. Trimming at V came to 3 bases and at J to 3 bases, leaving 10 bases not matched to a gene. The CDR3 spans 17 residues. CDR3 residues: CASSAHGQGSSNEKLFF. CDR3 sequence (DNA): TGTGCCAGCAGCGCGCACGGACAGGGTTCGTCTAATGAAAAACTGTTTTTT.

CDR3 protein: CASSLGAGAYNEQFF. CDR3 in DNA: TGTGCCAGCAGCTTAGGAGCGGGAGCCTACAATGAGCAGTTCTTC. The rearrangement links TRBV7-8 to TRBJ2-1, with 8 bases lining up with TRBD2. Germline-derived CDR1 and CDR2 are SGHVS and FQNEAQ. The CDR3 is made up of 15 amino acids. V was clipped by 1 base and J by 2 bases; unmatched bases: 1.

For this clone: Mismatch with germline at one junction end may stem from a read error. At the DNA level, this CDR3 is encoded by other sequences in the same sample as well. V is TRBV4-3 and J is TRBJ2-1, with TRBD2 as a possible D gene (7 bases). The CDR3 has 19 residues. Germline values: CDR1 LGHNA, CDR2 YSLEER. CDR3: CASSQGVAGAETAYNEQFF. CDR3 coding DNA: TGCGCCAGTAGCCAAGGGGTGGCGGGGGCCGAGACAGCCTACAATGAGCAGTTCTTC.

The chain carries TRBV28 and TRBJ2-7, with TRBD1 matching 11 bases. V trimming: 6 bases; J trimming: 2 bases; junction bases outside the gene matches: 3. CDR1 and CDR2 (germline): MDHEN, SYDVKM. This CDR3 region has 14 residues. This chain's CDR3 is CASSRDRGAYEQYF. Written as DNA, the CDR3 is TGTGCCAGCAGCCGGGACAGGGGGGCCTACGAGCAGTACTTC.

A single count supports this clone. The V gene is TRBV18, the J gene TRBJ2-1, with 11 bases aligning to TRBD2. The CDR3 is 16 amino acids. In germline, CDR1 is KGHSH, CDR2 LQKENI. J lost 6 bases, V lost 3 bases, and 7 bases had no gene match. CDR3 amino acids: CASSPNSGGASNEQFF. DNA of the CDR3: TGTGCCAGCTCACCGAATAGCGGGGGGGCTTCCAATGAGCAGTTCTTC.

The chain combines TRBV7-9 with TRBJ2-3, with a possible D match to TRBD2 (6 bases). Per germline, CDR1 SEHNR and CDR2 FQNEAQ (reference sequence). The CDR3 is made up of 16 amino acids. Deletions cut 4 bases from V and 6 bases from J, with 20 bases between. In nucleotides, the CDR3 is TGTGCCAGCAGCTGGCGGGCGGGGCCCGGCGGGGATACGCAGTATTTT. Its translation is CASSWRAGPGGDTQYF.

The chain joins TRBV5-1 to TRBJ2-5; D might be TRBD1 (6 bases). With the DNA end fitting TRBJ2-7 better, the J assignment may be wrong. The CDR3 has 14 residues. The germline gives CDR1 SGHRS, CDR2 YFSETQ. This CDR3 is CASSLGAGDYEQYF. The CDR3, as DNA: TGCGCCAGCAGCTTGGGGGCAGGGGACTACGAGCAGTACTTC.

Here the CDR3 reads CSVWSNNQPQHF. In DNA form, the CDR3 reads TGCAGCGTTTGGTCTAATAATCAGCCCCAGCATTTT. The chain is built from TRBV29-1 and TRBJ1-5; D ambiguous. Germline V gene data show CDR1 as SQVTM and CDR2 as ANQGSEA. The CDR3 is 12 amino acids. V lost 5 bases to trimming and J lost 4 bases, with 9 bases between them.

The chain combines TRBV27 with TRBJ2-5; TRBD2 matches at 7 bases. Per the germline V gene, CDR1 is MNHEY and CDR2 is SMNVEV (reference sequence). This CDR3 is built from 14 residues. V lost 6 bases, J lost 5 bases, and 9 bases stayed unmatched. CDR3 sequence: CASRPWGGWETQYF. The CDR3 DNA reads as TGTGCCAGCAGGCCTTGGGGGGGTTGGGAGACCCAGTACTTC.

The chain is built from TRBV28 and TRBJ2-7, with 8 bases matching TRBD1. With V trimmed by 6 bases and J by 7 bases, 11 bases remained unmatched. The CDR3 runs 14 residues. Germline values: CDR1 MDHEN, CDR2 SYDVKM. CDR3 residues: CASRATGAPGEQYF. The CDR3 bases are TGTGCCAGCAGGGCGACAGGGGCCCCTGGGGAGCAGTACTTC.

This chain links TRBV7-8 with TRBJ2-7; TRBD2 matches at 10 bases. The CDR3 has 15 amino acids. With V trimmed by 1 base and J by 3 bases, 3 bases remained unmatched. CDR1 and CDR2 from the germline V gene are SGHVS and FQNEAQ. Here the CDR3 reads CASSLGTSGGYEQYF. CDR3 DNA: TGTGCCAGCAGCTTAGGGACTAGCGGAGGCTACGAGCAGTACTTC.

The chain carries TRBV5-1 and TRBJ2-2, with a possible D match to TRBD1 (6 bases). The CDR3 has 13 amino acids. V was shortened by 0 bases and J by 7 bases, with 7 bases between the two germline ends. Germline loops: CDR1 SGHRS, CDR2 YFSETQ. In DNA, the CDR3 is TGCGCCAGCAGCTTGGAGGGGGACGGGGAGCTGTTTTTT. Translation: CASSLEGDGELFF.

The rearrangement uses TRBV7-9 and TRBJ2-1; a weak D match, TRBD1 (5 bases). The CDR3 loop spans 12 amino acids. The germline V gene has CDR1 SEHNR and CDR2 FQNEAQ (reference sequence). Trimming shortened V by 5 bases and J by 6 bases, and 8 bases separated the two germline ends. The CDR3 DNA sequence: TGTGCCAGCAGCCCAGGGTCCAATGAGCAGTTCTTC. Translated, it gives CASSPGSNEQFF.

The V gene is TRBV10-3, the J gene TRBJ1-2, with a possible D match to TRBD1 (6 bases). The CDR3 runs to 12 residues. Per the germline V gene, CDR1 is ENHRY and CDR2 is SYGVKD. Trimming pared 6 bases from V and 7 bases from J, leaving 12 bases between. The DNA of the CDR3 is TGTGCCATCAGAAAAACAGGGTTTGGCTACACCTTC. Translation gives CAIRKTGFGYTF.

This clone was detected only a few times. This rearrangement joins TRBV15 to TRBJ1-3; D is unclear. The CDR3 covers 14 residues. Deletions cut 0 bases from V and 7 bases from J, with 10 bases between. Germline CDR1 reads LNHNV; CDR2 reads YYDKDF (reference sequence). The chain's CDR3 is CATSRDRRGNTIYF. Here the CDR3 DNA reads TGTGCCACCAGCAGAGATCGTCGAGGCAACACCATATATTTT.

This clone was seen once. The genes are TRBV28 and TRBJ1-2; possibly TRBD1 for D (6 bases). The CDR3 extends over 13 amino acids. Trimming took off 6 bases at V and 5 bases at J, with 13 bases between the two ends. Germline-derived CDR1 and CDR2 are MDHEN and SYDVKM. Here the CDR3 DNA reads TGTGCCAGCAGGGCACAGGGTGGATATGGCTACACCTTC. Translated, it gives CASRAQGGYGYTF.